This T cell receptor beta chain was sequenced during a study of control samples from healthy donors and cancer patients. The data were produced by immunoSEQ multiplex PCR, yet TCRdb's version contains in-frame clones alone and is incomplete. The repertoire has about 160,000 clones, about 87% of them found once; the top ten carry 12%. The clonotype comes from a man in his thirties or forties in good health. Sequencing was done on a sample of blood.

The CDR3 DNA follows: TGTGCCAGCAGCTTCTTGGGAAGAACAGGGGATTCACCCCTCCACTTT. Its translation: CASSFLGRTGDSPLHF. V and J are TRBV7-8 and TRBJ1-6, with 7 bases matching TRBD1. V shed 3 bases, J shed 8 bases, and the junction held 10 bases outside the gene matches. The CDR3 is 16 residues long. The germline CDR1 and CDR2 sequences are SGHVS and FQNEAQ. The full variable domain, completed using reference TRBV7-8 and TRBJ1-6, is GAGVSQSPRYKVAKRGQDVALRCDPISGHVSLFWYQQALGQGPEFLTYFQNEAQLDKSGLPSDRFFAERPEGSVSTLKIQRTQQEDSAVYLCASSFLGRTGDSPLHFGNGTRLTVT.